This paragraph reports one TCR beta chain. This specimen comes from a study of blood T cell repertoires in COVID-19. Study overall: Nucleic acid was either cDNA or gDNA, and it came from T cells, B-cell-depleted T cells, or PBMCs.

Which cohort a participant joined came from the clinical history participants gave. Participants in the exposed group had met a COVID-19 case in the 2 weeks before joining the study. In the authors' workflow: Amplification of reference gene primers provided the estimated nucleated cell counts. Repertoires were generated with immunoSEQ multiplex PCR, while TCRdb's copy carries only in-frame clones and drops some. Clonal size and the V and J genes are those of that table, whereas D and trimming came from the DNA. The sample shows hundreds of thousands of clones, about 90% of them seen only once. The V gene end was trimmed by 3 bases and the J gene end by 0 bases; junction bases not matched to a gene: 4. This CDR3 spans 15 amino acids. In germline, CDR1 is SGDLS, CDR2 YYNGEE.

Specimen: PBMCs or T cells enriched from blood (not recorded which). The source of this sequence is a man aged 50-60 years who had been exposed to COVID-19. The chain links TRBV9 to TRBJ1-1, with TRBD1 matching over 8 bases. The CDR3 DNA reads TGTGCCAGCAGCGCCAGGACAGGGATGAACACTGAAGCTTTCTTT. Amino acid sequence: CASSARTGMNTEAFF.